This T cell receptor beta chain came from a study of CD8 T cells in Susac syndrome. The study sequenced TCR beta in blood CD8+ and CD4+ T cells. Healthy donors served as age- and sex-matched controls. With 8 bases removed from V and 2 bases from J, the gap between germline ends came to 16 bases. There are 15 residues in the CDR3. Germline V gives CDR1 MNHEY, CDR2 SMNVEV (reference sequence). An input of about 0.45 to 1 ug of RNA was subjected to reverse transcription using random hexamers. Amplification of the TCR beta CDR3 was carried out by immunoSEQ multiplex PCR, which spanned a total of 54 Vbeta and 13 Jbeta segments. TCRdb re-analysed the immunoSEQ multiplex PCR reads in MiXCR, keeping a single row per CDR3 protein. This repertoire shows 50,000 or so distinct CDR3 sequences, more than 85% found once; its top ten account for about 0.5%.

V gene TRBV27 combines with J gene TRBJ2-4; TRBD2 might be the D (5 bases). The sequence was obtained from a human donor in good health. The sequencing sample was made of CD8+ T cells from PBMCs. In DNA form, the CDR3 reads TGTGCCAGCCGGGAAGGGAGCATGCCCAAAAACATTCAGTACTTC. It translates to CASREGSMPKNIQYF.